The 17 T cell receptor beta chains below come from one sample, sequenced in a study of CD8 T cells in ankylosing spondylitis. From the 5' RACE reads, TCRdb called clonotypes with MiXCR, one entry per CDR3 protein. Of about 540,000 distinct CDR3 sequences listed, over 9.5% are singletons. Points from the study as a whole: A TCR beta motif of about eight highly homologous variants appeared characteristic of ankylosing spondylitis blood.

These receptors are not linked to any known antigen. The sequenced material came from blood, either unsorted or a sorted T cell fraction (not recorded which). These receptors all stem from a male donor with ankylosing spondylitis.

V usage is TRBV6-1 and J usage is TRBJ1-6; a weak D match, TRBD1 (5 bases). CDR1 is MNHNS, CDR2 SASEGT, per germline. This CDR3 region has 15 residues. With 4 bases removed from V and 7 bases from J, the gap between germline ends came to 14 bases. The CDR3 region has the DNA TGTGCCAGCAGTGCGTTCAGGGAGATGAATTCACCCCTCCACTTT. This codes for CASSAFREMNSPLHF.

As DNA, the CDR3 is TGTGCCAGCAGCGAACAGGGGGCTGGAAACACCATATATTTT. Protein product: CASSEQGAGNTIYF. This chain links TRBV2 with TRBJ1-3; 8 bases are a match to TRBD1. This CDR3 spans 14 amino acids. The J segment lost 2 bases and the V segment lost 6 bases, leaving 3 bases of the junction unmatched. Germline V gene sequence: CDR1 SNHLY, CDR2 FYNNEI.

This clonotype has more than one count but fewer than ten. The chain uses TRBV7-2 and TRBJ1-5, with D possibly being TRBD1 (5 bases). Trimming took 3 bases from V and 3 from J, leaving 12 bases between them. CDR1 and CDR2 (germline): SGHTA, FQGNSA. The length of the CDR3 is 15 residues. Here the CDR3 DNA reads TGTGCCAGCAGCTTCGTCGGACAAAACAATCAGCCCCAGCATTTT. Translation: CASSFVGQNNQPQHF.

This clonotype has at least ten counts. This chain connects TRBV27 to TRBJ2-3, with a tentative D call TRBD2 (6 bases). The CDR3 sequence is 15 residues long. Trimming shortened V by 1 base and J by 6 bases, and 14 bases separated the two germline ends. Per the germline V gene, CDR1 is MNHEY and CDR2 is SMNVEV (reference sequence). Written as DNA, the CDR3 is TGTGCCAGCAGTTTATTGAGCGCAAGCGGGGATACGCAGTATTTT. Translated: CASSLLSASGDTQYF.

As to this clonotype: Possible read error: a much larger clone is one base away. This is likely a read error, given that the CDR3 carries no conserved phenylalanine or tryptophan at its end. The CDR3 sequence is CASSQDSGSYSQQYL. The CDR3, as DNA: TGTGCCAGCAGCCAAGATTCGGGATCCTACTCCCAGCAGTACCTC. The chain couples TRBV3-1 to TRBJ2-7; possibly TRBD2 for D (5 bases). CDR3 length: 15 amino acids. The V end lost 0 bases, the J end lost 8 bases, and 17 bases lay between the germline ends. The germline V gene encodes CDR1 LGHDT and CDR2 YNNKEL (reference sequence).

The chain carries TRBV18 and TRBJ1-5; D unresolved. The V gene's germline CDR1 is KGHSH and CDR2 LQKENI. CDR3 length: 13 amino acids. Trimming cost V 4 bases and J 6 bases, with 10 bases left between them. CDR3 nucleotide sequence: TGTGCCAGCTCACAAACGACGGGTCAGCCCCAGCATTTT. Encoded protein: CASSQTTGQPQHF.

This clonotype was detected ten times or more. The V gene is TRBV7-2, the J gene TRBJ1-1; D is unresolved. Germline loops: CDR1 SGHTA, CDR2 FQGNSA. CDR3 length: 14 amino acids. Trimming shortened V by 3 bases and J by 3 bases, and 11 bases separated the two germline ends. The DNA of the CDR3 is TGTGCCAGCAGCTTTTGGTTACCGGACACTGAAGCTTTCTTT. It translates to CASSFWLPDTEAFF.

In its sample, this clonotype was seen many times. The chain recombines TRBV12-3 or TRBV12-4 with TRBJ2-1, with TRBD1 identical over 7 bases. J lost 15 bases, V lost 5 bases, and 13 bases had no gene match. The CDR3 is 13 amino acids. The CDR3 DNA sequence: TGTGCCAGCAGTCTCCAAATTGACAGGGTGGGGTTCTTC. Amino acid sequence: CASSLQIDRVGFF.

This chain uses TRBV12-3 or TRBV12-4 with TRBJ2-3; D gene unclear. The V end was cut by 5 bases, the J end by 5 bases, with 11 bases between. The CDR3 extends over 13 amino acids. This CDR3 is CASSPDQEDTQYF. The CDR3 nucleotides read TGTGCCAGCAGTCCCGATCAGGAAGATACGCAGTATTTT.

The gene calls are TRBV27 and TRBJ2-7, with D possibly called TRBD1 or TRBD2 (5 bases each). Germline V gene data show CDR1 as MNHEY and CDR2 as SMNVEV (reference sequence). CDR3 length equals 14 residues. Trimming pared 10 bases from V and 7 bases from J, leaving 23 bases between. The CDR3 spells CANCRDRAEREQYV. CDR3 DNA sequence: TGTGCCAACTGCCGGGACCGCGCAGAACGGGAGCAGTACGTC.

This clonotype was seen only a few times. This chain joins TRBV29-1 and TRBJ2-1; 9 nucleotides align to TRBD2. This CDR3 comprises 15 residues. V shed 2 bases, J shed 8 bases, and the junction held 10 bases outside the gene matches. The germline V gene has CDR1 SQVTM and CDR2 ANQGSEA. The CDR3 here is CSVESPSGTGDEQFF. In DNA form, the CDR3 reads TGCAGCGTTGAAAGTCCTAGCGGGACGGGCGATGAGCAGTTCTTC.

The J gene is TRBJ2-1, the V gene TRBV11-3, with TRBD2 matching over 8 bases. The germline V gene encodes CDR1 SGHNT and CDR2 YENEEA. After removal of 1 base from V and 16 bases from J, the junction contained 6 bases not matched to a gene. CDR3 length: 12 amino acids. DNA for the CDR3: TGTGCCAGCAGCTTAGGGCTAGCGGGTAACTTCTTC. It translates to CASSLGLAGNFF. The full variable domain, with the rest looked up from reference TRBV11-3 and TRBJ2-1, is EAGVVQSPRYKIIEKKQPVAFWCNPISGHNTLYWYLQNLGQGPELLIRYENEEAVDDSQLPKDRFSAERLKGVDSTLKIQPAELGDSAVYLCASSLGLAGNFFGPGTRLTVL.

The rearrangement joins TRBV3-1 to TRBJ2-3; no clear D gene. Trimming took off 1 base at V and 5 bases at J, with 4 bases between the two ends. This CDR3 spans 12 amino acids. The germline gives CDR1 LGHDT, CDR2 YNNKEL (reference sequence). The CDR3 region is CASSQVGDTQYF. CDR3 nucleotides: TGTGCCAGCAGCCAAGTAGGAGATACGCAGTATTTT.

This chain joins TRBV20-1 and TRBJ1-5; no clear D. V lost 1 base and J lost 0, with 10 bases in between. This CDR3 is built from 15 residues. Germline values: CDR1 DFQATT, CDR2 SNEGSKA (reference sequence). Written as DNA, the CDR3 is TGCAGTGCTAGAGGTAGGCAGAATAGCAATCAGCCCCAGCATTTT. Its translation is CSARGRQNSNQPQHF.

The chain employs TRBV12-3 or TRBV12-4 and TRBJ1-5; 11 nucleotides match TRBD1. V shed 5 bases, J shed 4 bases, and the junction held 4 bases outside the gene matches. The CDR3 has 15 amino acids. CDR3 protein: CASSNGQGANQPQHF. DNA for the CDR3: TGTGCCAGCAGTAATGGACAGGGGGCTAATCAGCCCCAGCATTTT.

Only a few counts were recorded for this clonotype. V is TRBV28 and J is TRBJ1-6; 9 nucleotides align to TRBD1. The CDR3 loop spans 13 amino acids. From germline, CDR1 is MDHEN and CDR2 SYDVKM. Trimming removed 10 bases from V and 18 bases from J; junction bases left unmatched: 16. CDR3 amino acids: CATFKGQGLNYHF. The CDR3, as DNA: TGTGCCACCTTCAAAGGACAGGGGTTAAATTACCACTTT.

This clonotype was counted between two and nine times. The rearrangement uses TRBV20-1 and TRBJ2-3; 7 bases agree with TRBD1. The CDR3 consists of 15 residues. With 6 bases clipped from V and 3 bases from J, the junction kept 12 bases outside the gene matches. Germline-derived CDR1 and CDR2 are DFQATT and SNEGSKA (reference sequence). CDR3 coding DNA: TGCAGTGCCCGAGACAGGGTACGTGGGACAGATACGCAGTATTTT. The encoded protein is CSARDRVRGTDTQYF.